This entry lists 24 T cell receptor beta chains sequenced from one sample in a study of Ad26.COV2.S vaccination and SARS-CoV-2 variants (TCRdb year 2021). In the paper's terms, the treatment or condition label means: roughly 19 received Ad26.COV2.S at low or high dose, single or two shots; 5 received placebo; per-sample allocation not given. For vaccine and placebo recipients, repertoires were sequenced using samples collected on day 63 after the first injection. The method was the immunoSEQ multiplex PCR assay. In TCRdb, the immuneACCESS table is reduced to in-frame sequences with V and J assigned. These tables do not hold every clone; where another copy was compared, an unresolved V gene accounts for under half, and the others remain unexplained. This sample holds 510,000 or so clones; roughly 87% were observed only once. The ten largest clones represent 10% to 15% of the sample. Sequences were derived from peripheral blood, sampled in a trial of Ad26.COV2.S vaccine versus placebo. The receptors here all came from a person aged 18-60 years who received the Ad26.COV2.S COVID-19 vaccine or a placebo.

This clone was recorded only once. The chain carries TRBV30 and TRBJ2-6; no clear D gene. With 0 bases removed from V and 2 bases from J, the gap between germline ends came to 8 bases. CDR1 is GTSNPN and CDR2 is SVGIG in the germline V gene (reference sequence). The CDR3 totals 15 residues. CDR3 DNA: TGTGCCTGGAGTGTAGGGCAGCCTGGGGCCAACGTCCTGACTTTC. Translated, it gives CAWSVGQPGANVLTF.

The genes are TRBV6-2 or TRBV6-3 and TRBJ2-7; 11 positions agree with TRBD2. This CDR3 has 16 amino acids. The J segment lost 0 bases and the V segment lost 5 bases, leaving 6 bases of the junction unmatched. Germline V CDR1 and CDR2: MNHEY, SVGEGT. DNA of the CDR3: TGTGCCAGCAGTAAACTAGCGGGAGTTGGCTCCTACGAGCAGTACTTC. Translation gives CASSKLAGVGSYEQYF.

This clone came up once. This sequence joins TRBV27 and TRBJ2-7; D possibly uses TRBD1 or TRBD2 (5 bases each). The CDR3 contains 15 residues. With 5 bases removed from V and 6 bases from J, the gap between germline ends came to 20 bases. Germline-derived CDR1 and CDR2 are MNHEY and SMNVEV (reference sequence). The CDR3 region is CASSPPGTPVAEQYF. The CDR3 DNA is TGTGCCAGCAGTCCCCCCGGGACCCCGGTCGCCGAGCAGTACTTC.

This CDR3 is CASSQESAVQETQYF. The CDR3, as DNA: TGCGCCAGCAGCCAAGAATCGGCAGTACAAGAGACCCAGTACTTC. The chain employs TRBV4-1 and TRBJ2-5; D is unresolved. This CDR3 spans 15 amino acids. Deletions cut 0 bases from V and 2 bases from J, with 10 bases between. Germline V CDR1 and CDR2: MGHRA, YSYEKL.

The CDR3 region has the DNA TGTGCCAGCTCGGGAATTATGGGAGACACCATATATTTT. Translating it yields CASSGIMGDTIYF. The chain recombines TRBV18 with TRBJ1-3, with D unresolved. The CDR3 has 13 amino acids. Germline V gene sequence: CDR1 KGHSH, CDR2 LQKENI. Trimming pared 6 bases from V and 8 bases from J, leaving 14 bases between.

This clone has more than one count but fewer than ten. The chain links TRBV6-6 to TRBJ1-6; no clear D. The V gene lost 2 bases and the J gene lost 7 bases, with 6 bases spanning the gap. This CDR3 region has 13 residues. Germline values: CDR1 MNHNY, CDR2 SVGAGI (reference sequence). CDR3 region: CASSYAANSPLHF. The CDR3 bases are TGTGCCAGCAGTTACGCGGCAAATTCACCCCTCCACTTT.

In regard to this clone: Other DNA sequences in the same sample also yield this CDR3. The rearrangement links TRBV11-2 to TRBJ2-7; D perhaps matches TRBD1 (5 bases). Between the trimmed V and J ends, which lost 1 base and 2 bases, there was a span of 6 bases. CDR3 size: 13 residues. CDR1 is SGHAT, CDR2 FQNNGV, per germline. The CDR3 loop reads CASSLGQTYEQYF. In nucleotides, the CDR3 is TGTGCCAGCAGCTTAGGACAGACCTACGAGCAGTACTTC.

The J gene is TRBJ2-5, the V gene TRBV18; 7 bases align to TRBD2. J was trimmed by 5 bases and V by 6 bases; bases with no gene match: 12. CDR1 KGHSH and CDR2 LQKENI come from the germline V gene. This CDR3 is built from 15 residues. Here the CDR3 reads CASSQNGLESETQYF. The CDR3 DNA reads TGTGCCAGCTCCCAGAACGGACTAGAGTCGGAGACCCAGTACTTC.

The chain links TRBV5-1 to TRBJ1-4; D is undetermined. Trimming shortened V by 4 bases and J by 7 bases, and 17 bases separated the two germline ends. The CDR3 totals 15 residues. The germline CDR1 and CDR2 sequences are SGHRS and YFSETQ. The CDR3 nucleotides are TGCGCCAGCAGCGTGAGCCTCTCGGGAAGTGAAAAACTGTTTTTT. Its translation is CASSVSLSGSEKLFF.

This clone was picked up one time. CDR3 amino acids: CASSLRVEYEQYF. Written as DNA, the CDR3 is TGTGCCAGCAGTCTCCGGGTGGAGTACGAGCAGTACTTC. V gene TRBV27 combines with J gene TRBJ2-7; D not certain. The CDR3 has 13 residues. Germline CDR1 is MNHEY and CDR2 is SMNVEV (reference sequence). Trimming removed 5 bases at V and 4 bases at J, with 12 bases between.

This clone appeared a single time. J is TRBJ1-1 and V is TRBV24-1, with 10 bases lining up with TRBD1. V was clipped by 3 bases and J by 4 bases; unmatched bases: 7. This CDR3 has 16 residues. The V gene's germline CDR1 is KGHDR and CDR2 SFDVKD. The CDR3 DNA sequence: TGTGCCACCAGTGATGCCGGGACAGGGGCCGGCACTGAAGCTTTCTTT. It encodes CATSDAGTGAGTEAFF.

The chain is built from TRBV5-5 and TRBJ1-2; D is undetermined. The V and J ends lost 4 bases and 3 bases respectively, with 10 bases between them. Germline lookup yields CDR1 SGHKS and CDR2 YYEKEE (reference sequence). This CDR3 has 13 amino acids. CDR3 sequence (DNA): TGTGCCAGCAGCGGTATGGGAGACTATGGCTACACCTTC. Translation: CASSGMGDYGYTF.

The CDR3 sequence: CASSRVQFPNNRGNEAFF. The CDR3 DNA reads TGTGCCAGCAGTCGAGTCCAATTTCCAAACAACCGGGGAAATGAAGCTTTCTTT. This rearrangement joins TRBV6-6 to TRBJ1-1; no clear D. Germline assignment: CDR1 MNHNY and CDR2 SVGAGI (reference sequence). Trimming pared 5 bases from V and 7 bases from J, leaving 29 bases between. The CDR3 runs to 18 residues.

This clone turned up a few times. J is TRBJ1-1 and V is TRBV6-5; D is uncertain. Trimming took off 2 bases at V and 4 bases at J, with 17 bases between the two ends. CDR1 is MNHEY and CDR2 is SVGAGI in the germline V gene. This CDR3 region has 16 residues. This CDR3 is CASSYGRTADGTEAFF. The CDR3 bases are TGTGCCAGCAGTTACGGACGGACTGCGGACGGCACTGAAGCTTTCTTT.

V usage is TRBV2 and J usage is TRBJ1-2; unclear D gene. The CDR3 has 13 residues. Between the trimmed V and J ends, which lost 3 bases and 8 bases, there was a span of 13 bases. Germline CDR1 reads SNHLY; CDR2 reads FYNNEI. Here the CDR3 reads CASSEVPTGGYTF. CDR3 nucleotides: TGTGCCAGCAGTGAGGTCCCGACGGGAGGCTACACCTTC.

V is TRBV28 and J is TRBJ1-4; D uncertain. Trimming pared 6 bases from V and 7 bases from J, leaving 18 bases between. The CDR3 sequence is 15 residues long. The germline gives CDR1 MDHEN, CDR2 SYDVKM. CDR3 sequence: CASSPPWGAGEKLFF. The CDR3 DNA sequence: TGTGCCAGCAGCCCTCCGTGGGGTGCCGGTGAAAAACTGTTTTTT.

The CDR3 spells CASSYLGQGIGNTIYF. Written as DNA, the CDR3 is TGTGCCAGCAGTTACTTGGGACAGGGGATCGGAAACACCATATATTTT. V is TRBV6-6 and J is TRBJ1-3; 10 positions agree with TRBD1. The V gene end was trimmed by 1 base and the J gene end by 4 bases; junction bases not matched to a gene: 4. The CDR3 has 16 amino acids. Germline loops: CDR1 MNHNY, CDR2 SVGAGI (reference sequence).

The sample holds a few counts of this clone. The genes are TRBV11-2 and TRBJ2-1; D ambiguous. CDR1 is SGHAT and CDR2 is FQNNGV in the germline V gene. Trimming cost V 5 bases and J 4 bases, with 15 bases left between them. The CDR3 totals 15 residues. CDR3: CASSPDAGPYNEQFF. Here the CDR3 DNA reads TGTGCCAGCAGCCCCGACGCAGGCCCATACAATGAGCAGTTCTTC.

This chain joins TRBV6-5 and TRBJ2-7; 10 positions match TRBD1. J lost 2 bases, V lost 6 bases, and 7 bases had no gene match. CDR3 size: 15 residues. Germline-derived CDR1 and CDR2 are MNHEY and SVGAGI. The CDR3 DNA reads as TGTGCCAGCAGGCCCCGACAGGGGGCGACCTACGAGCAGTACTTC. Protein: CASRPRQGATYEQYF.

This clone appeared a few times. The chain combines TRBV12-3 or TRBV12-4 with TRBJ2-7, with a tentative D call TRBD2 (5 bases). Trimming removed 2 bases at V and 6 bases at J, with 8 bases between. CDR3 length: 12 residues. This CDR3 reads CASSLYRGEQYF. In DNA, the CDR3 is TGTGCCAGCAGTTTATACCGGGGCGAGCAGTACTTC.

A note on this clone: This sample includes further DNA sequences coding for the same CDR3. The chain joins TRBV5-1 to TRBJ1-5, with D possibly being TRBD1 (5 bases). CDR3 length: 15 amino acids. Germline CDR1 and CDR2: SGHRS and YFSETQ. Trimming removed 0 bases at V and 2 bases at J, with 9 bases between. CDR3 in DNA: TGCGCCAGCAGCTTGGGGACGGGGGGCAATCAGCCCCAGCATTTT. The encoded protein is CASSLGTGGNQPQHF.

The chain's CDR3 is CACALTDTQYF. For the CDR3, the DNA is TGTGCCTGCGCGCTTACAGATACGCAGTATTTT. The rearrangement uses TRBV25-1 and TRBJ2-3; D uncertain. This CDR3 is built from 11 residues. The V and J ends lost 11 bases and 3 bases respectively, with 9 bases between them. The V gene's germline CDR1 is MGHDK and CDR2 SYGVNS.

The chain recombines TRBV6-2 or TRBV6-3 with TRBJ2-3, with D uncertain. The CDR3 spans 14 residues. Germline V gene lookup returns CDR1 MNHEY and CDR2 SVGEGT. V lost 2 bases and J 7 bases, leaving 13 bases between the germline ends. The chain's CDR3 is CASSYDQVANTQYF. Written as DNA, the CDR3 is TGTGCCAGCAGTTACGACCAGGTTGCTAATACGCAGTATTTT.

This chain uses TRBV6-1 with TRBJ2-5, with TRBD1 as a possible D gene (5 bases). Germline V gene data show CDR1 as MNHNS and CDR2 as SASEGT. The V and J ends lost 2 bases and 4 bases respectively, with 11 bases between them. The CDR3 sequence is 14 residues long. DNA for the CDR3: TGTGCCAGCAGTGAAAGGGGCAGGGCAGAGACCCAGTACTTC. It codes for CASSERGRAETQYF.